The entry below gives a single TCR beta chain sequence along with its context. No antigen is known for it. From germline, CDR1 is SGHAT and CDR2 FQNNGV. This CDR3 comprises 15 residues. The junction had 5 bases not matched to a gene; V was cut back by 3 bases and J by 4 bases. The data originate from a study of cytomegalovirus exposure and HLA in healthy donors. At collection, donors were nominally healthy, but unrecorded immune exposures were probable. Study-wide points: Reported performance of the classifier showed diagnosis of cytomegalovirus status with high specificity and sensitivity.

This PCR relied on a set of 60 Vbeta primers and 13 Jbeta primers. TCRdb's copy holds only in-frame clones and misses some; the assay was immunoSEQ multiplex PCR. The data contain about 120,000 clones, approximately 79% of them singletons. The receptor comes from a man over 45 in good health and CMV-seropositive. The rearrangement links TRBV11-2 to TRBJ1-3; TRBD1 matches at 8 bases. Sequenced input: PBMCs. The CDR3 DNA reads TGTGCCAGCAGCTTGGGGACAGGTGGGGGAAACACCATATATTTT. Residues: CASSLGTGGGNTIYF.